This T cell receptor (beta chain) appears in the sequencing data of a study of vaccination effects on CD4 cells after COVID-19. Study outcomes and limitations: Clones that were induced by infection or by vaccine showed marked contraction late after vaccination.

The authors isolated CD4+ T cells after nine to eleven days of culture. Participants each got two BNT162b2 or mRNA-1273 vaccine doses. About this clone itself: Its specificity is not known.

Germline V gene data show CDR1 as LGHDT and CDR2 as YNNKEL (reference sequence). This CDR3 contains 16 residues. The V and J ends lost 2 bases and 2 bases, in that order; junction bases with no gene match: 4. The table came from immunoSEQ multiplex PCR; TCRdb's copy has only in-frame clones and leaves some out. Of around 66,000 clones in the sample, over 70% were seen once. The source material was CD4+ T cells from PBMCs cultured without peptide, sampled after COVID-19 vaccination. The sequence came from a human donor who received a COVID-19 vaccine. V gene TRBV3-1 (or the pseudogene TRBV3-2) combines with J gene TRBJ1-4; 8 nucleotides agree with TRBD1. CDR3 coding DNA: TGTGCCAGCAGCCAAAACAGGGGGATCACTAATGAAAAACTGTTTTTT. It is translated as CASSQNRGITNEKLFF.